This T cell receptor beta chain was sequenced during a study of long-term antiretroviral therapy in people with HIV. At the survey level, the v3.0 immunoSEQ assay was run. Sequencing efforts were directed toward about 40,000-55,000 T-cell genomes per sample. Assay: immunoSEQ multiplex PCR; the TCRdb copy retains only in-frame clones and omits some. The sample holds more than 20,000 clones, approximately 84% seen once. The CDR3 contains 13 residues. V was clipped by 4 bases and J by 6 bases; unmatched bases: 4. The V gene's germline CDR1 is LGHNA and CDR2 YSLEER. Study-level points and caveats: HIV repertoires had narrower CDR3 length ranges than controls. Diversity rose after ART but stayed below transplant donor controls. Collection of the blood took place between the mid-2000s and the late 2010s. The ART regimens in use then may have been less effective than current ones.

Worth noting for this clone: No antigen is known for it.

This receptor was identified in a man younger than 30 with HIV. This specimen consisted of unsorted PBMCs, obtained 0.5 years after starting antiretroviral therapy. V and J are TRBV4-3 and TRBJ2-7, with 9 bases fitting TRBD2. In nucleotides, the CDR3 is TGCGCCAGCAGCCCCGGGACTAGCTTCGAGCAGTACTTC. This sequence encodes CASSPGTSFEQYF.